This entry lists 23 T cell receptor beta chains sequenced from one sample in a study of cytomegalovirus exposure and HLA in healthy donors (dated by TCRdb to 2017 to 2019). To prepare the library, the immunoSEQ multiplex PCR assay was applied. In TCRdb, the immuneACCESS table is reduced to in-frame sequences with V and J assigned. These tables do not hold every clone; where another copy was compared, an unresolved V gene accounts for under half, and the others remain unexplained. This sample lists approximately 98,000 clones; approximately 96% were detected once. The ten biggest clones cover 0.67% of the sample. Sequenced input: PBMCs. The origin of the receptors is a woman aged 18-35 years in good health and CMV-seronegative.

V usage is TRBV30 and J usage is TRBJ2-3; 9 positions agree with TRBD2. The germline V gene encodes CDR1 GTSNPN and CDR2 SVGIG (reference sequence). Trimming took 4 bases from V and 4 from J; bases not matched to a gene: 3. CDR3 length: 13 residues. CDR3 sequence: CAWTAGGPDTQYF. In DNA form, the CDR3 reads TGTGCCTGGACGGCGGGGGGGCCAGATACGCAGTATTTT.

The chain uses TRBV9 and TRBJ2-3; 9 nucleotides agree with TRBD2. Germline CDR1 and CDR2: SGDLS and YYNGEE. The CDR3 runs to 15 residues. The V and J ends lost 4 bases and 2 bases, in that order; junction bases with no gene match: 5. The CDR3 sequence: CASSRLAGVTDTQYF. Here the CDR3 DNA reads TGTGCCAGCAGCAGATTAGCGGGGGTCACAGATACGCAGTATTTT. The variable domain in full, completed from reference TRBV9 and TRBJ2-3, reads DSGVTQTPKHLITATGQRVTLRCSPRSGDLSVYWYQQSLDQGLQFLIQYYNGEERAKGNILERFSAQQFPDLHSELNLSSLELGDSALYFCASSRLAGVTDTQYFGPGTRLTVL.

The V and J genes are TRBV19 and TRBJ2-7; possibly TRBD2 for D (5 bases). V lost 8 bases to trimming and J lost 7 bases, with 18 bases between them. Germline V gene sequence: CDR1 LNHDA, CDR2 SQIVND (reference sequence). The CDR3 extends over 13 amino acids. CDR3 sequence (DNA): TGTGCCAGTTCCTTGAAGAGCGGAGGAGAGCAGTACTTC. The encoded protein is CASSLKSGGEQYF.

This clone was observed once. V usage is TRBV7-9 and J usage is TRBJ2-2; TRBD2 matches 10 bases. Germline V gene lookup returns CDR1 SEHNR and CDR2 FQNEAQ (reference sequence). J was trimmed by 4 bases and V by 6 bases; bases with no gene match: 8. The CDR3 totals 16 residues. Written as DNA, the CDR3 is TGTGCCAGCAGTTCGCTAGCGGGGGTCCGCACCGGGGAGCTGTTTTTT. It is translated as CASSSLAGVRTGELFF.

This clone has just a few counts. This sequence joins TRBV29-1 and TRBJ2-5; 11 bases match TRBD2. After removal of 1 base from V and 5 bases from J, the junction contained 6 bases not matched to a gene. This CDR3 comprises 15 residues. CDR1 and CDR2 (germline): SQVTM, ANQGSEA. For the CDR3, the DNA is TGCAGCGTTGAAGTAGCGGGGGGGCTTGGGGAGACCCAGTACTTC. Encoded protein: CSVEVAGGLGETQYF.

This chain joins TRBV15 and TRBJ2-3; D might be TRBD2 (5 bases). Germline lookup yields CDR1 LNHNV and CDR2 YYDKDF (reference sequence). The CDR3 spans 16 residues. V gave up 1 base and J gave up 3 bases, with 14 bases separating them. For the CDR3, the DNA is TGTGCCACCAGCAGAGTTGAGAGGGCCTCAACAGATACGCAGTATTTT. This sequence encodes CATSRVERASTDTQYF.

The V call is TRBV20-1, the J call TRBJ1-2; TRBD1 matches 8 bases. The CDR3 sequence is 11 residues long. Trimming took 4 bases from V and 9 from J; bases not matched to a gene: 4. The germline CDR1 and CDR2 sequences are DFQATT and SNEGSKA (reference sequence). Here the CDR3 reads CSATGGSSYTF. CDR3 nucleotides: TGCAGTGCTACAGGGGGCTCGAGCTACACCTTC.

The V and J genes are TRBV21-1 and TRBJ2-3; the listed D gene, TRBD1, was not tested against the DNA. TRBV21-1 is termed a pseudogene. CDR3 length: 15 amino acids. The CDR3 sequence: CASSKAGQVTDTQYF. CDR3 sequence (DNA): TGTGCCAGCAGCAAAGCGGGACAGGTCACAGATACGCAGTATTTT.

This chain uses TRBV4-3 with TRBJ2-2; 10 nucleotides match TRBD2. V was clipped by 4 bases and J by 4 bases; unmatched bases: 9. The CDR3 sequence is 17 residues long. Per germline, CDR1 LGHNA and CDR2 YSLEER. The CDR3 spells CASSLESWTSGTGELFF. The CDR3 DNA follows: TGCGCCAGCAGCCTCGAATCCTGGACTAGCGGCACCGGGGAGCTGTTTTTT.

The CDR3 sequence is CSAILLEQYF. The DNA of the CDR3 is TGCAGTGCTATTCTTTTAGAGCAGTACTTC. The chain employs TRBV20-1 and TRBJ2-7; D is ambiguous. V gave up 4 bases and J gave up 7 bases, with 8 bases separating them. Germline V CDR1 and CDR2: DFQATT, SNEGSKA (reference sequence). The CDR3 is 10 amino acids.

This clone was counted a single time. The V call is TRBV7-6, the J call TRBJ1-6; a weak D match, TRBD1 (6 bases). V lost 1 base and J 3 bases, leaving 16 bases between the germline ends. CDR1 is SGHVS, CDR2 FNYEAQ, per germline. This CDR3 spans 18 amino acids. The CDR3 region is CASSLVHPKTGYNSPLHF. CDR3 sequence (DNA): TGTGCCAGCAGCTTAGTCCACCCCAAGACAGGCTATAATTCACCCCTCCACTTT.

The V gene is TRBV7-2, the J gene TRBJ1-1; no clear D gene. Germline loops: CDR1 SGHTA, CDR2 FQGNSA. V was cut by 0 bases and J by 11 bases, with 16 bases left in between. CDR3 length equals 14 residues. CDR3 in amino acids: CASSLALAGGWAFF. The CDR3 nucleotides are TGTGCCAGCAGCTTAGCTTTGGCGGGCGGTTGGGCTTTCTTT.

The CDR3 bases are TGTGCCAGCAGTTATGGTAGCGGGGGGGTCCACGAGCAGTACTTC. Amino acid sequence: CASSYGSGGVHEQYF. The V gene is TRBV28, the J gene TRBJ2-7, with TRBD2 matching 11 bases. Per germline, CDR1 MDHEN and CDR2 SYDVKM. With 4 bases clipped from V and 5 bases from J, the junction kept 7 bases outside the gene matches. This CDR3 is built from 15 residues.

CDR3 sequence: CASRGPGGTLANEQFF. CDR3 DNA sequence: TGTGCCAGCCGAGGGCCGGGGGGGACTCTGGCCAATGAGCAGTTCTTC. The chain uses TRBV28 and TRBJ2-1; 8 positions match TRBD2. V trimming: 8 bases; J trimming: 6 bases; junction bases outside the gene matches: 15. The CDR3 is 16 residues long. Germline CDR1 is MDHEN and CDR2 is SYDVKM.

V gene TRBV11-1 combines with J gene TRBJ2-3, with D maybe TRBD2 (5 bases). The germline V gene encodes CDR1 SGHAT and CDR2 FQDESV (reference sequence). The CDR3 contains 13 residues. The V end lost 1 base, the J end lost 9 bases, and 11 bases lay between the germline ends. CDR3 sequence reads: CASSLVERTTQYF. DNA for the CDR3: TGTGCCAGCAGCTTAGTGGAGCGGACCACGCAGTATTTT.

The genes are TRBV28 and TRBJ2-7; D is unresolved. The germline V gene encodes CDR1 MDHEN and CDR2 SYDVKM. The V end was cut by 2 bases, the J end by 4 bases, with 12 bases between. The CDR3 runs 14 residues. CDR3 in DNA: TGTGCCAGCAGTTTACGGCAGGTCATATACGAGCAGTACTTC. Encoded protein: CASSLRQVIYEQYF. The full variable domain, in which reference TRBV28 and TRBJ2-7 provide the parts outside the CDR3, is DVKVTQSSRYLVKRTGEKVFLECVQDMDHENMFWYRQDPGLGLRLIYFSYDVKMKEKGDIPEGYSVSREKKERFSLILESASTNQTSMYLCASSLRQVIYEQYFGPGTRLTVT.

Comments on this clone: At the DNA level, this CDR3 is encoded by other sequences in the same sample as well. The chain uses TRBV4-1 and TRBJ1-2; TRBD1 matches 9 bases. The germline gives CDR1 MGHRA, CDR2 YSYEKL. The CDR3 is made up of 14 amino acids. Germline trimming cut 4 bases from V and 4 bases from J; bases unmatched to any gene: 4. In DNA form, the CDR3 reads TGCGCCAGCAGCCCCGGACAGGGGTCCTATGGCTACACCTTC. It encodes CASSPGQGSYGYTF.

The CDR3 nucleotides read TGTGCCACGCGGACAGGGGGGGTCTACGAGCAGTACTTC. Its protein is CATRTGGVYEQYF. V gene TRBV28 combines with J gene TRBJ2-7; 10 bases map to TRBD1. CDR3 length: 13 residues. CDR1 and CDR2 (germline): MDHEN, SYDVKM. V dropped 10 bases and J dropped 3; count of bases not matched to a gene: 6.

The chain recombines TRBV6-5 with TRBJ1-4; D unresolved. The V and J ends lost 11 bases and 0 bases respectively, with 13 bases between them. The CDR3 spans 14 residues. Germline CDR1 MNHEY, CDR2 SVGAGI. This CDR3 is CAVRALATNEKLFF. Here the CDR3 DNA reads TGTGCCGTGAGGGCACTTGCAACTAATGAAAAACTGTTTTTT.

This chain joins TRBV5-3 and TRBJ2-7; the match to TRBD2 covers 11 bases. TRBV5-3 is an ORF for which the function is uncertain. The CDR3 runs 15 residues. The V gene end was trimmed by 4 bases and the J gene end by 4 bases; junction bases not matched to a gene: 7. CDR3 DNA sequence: TGTGCCAGAAGCCAGGGACTAGCGGTAAGATACGAGCAGTACTTC. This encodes CARSQGLAVRYEQYF.

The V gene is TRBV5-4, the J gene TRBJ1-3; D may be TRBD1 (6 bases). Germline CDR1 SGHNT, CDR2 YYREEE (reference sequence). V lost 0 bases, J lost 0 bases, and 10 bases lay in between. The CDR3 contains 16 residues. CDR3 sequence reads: CASSLATGNSGNTIYF. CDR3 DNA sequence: TGTGCCAGCAGCTTGGCAACAGGGAACTCTGGAAACACCATATATTTT.

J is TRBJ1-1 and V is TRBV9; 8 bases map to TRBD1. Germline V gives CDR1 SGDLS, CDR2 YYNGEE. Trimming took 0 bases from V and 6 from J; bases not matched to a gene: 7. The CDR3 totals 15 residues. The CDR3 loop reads CASSVESTGGSEAFF. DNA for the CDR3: TGTGCCAGCAGCGTAGAGAGTACAGGGGGATCTGAAGCTTTCTTT.

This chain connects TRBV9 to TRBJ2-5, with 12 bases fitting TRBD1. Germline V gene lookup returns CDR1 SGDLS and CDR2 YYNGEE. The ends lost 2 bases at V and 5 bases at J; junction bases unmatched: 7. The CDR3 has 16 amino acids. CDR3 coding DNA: TGTGCCAGCAGCGTTGGGACAGGGGGCGTAAGGGAGACCCAGTACTTC. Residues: CASSVGTGGVRETQYF.